Detailed here is one T cell receptor beta chain. This sample stems from a study of regulatory dendritic cells for organ transplantation. The CDR3 spans 14 residues. Per germline, CDR1 MNHNY and CDR2 SVGAGI (reference sequence). Trimming took off 0 bases at V and 1 base at J, with 5 bases between the two ends. This table comes from immunoSEQ multiplex PCR, and its TCRdb copy is limited to in-frame clones, with some not included. The sample consists of about 34,000 clones, around 90% of them appearing once. The chain couples TRBV6-6 to TRBJ2-3; D gene unclear. The TCR was taken from a human donor in good health. The sample consisted of naive CD4+ T cells from blood. Subset specified: CD45RA+ naive T cells. CDR3 amino acids: CASSYSGRTDTQYF. DNA of the CDR3: TGTGCCAGCAGTTACTCAGGGCGCACAGATACGCAGTATTTT.